The 4 T cell receptor beta chains listed next were all sequenced from one sample in a study of CD8+ T cells in alopecia areata. Extraction of RNA preceded its reverse transcription into cDNA, which served as the sequencing template. Libraries were prepared by immunoSEQ multiplex PCR; TCRdb keeps only in-frame clonotypes and omits some of them. The repertoire has about 210,000 clones, approximately 70% of them found once; the top ten carry roughly 1.2%. The treatment is: oral pan-JAK inhibitor, 5-10 mg twice daily. Sequenced material: CD4+ T cells sorted from blood, taken at roughly week 45, from a patient treated with tofacitinib. Receptor source: a human donor with alopecia areata.

The gene calls are TRBV11-3 and TRBJ1-1; D is perhaps TRBD1 (5 bases). The germline V and J ends were trimmed by 5 bases and 4 bases, with 11 bases remaining between them. CDR3 size: 13 residues. Per germline, CDR1 SGHNT and CDR2 YENEEA. This CDR3 is CASSPMGGTEAFF. CDR3 coding DNA: TGTGCCAGCAGCCCTATGGGGGGCACTGAAGCTTTCTTT.

The V and J genes are TRBV12-5 and TRBJ1-3, with 8 bases that match TRBD1. After removal of 5 bases from V and 3 bases from J, the junction contained 9 bases not matched to a gene. The germline V gene encodes CDR1 LGHNT and CDR2 FRNRAP. This CDR3 is built from 16 residues. CDR3 bases: TGTGCTAGTGGTCAGGGTCAGGGGGCTTATGGAAACACCATATATTTT. Translating it yields CASGQGQGAYGNTIYF. Combining the CDR3 with reference TRBV12-5 and TRBJ1-3 gives the whole variable domain DARVTQTPRHKVTEMGQEVTMRCQPILGHNTVFWYRQTMMQGLELLAYFRNRAPLDDSGMPKDRFSAEMPDATLATLKIQPSEPRDSAVYFCASGQGQGAYGNTIYFGEGSWLTVV.

In DNA form, the CDR3 reads TGTGCCAGCAGTGCGACCCCTGTGGGGGTTTTCACCTTC. It translates to CASSATPVGVFTF. This sequence joins TRBV2 and TRBJ1-2; a possible D gene is TRBD1 (5 bases). Trimming removed 4 bases from V and 13 bases from J, with 19 bases in between. The CDR3 covers 13 residues. CDR1 SNHLY and CDR2 FYNNEI come from the germline V gene.

This chain links TRBV25-1 with TRBJ1-1; D remains unclear. Germline V lookup: CDR1 MGHDK, CDR2 SYGVNS. Trimming pared 1 base from V and 8 bases from J, leaving 8 bases between. This CDR3 is 12 amino acids long. CDR3 coding DNA: TGTGCCAGCAGTGAATTCGGACGCGAAGCTTTCTTT. Translated: CASSEFGREAFF.